What follows describes a single T cell receptor (beta chain). Its antigen is unknown. The source of the sample is a study of Graves' ophthalmopathy and Graves' hyperthyroidism. Points from the study as a whole: As the model predicted ophthalmopathy progression, it achieved a sensitivity of 70% to 71% and a specificity of approximately 72%.

Stable hyperthyroid donors showed no ophthalmopathy during 18 months follow-up. From germline, CDR1 is MNHNS and CDR2 SASEGT. Trimming took 5 bases from V and 7 from J, leaving 14 bases between them. The CDR3 sequence is 13 residues long. Amplification of TCR beta CDR3 regions used RNA transcripts. HTBI primers were used in a first-round RT-PCR, which preceded a second-round multiplex PCR. A single record per CDR3 protein comes from TCRdb applying MiXCR to the multiplex PCR reads. The data show about 370,000 distinct CDR3 sequences, about a sixth seen once. The material sequenced was peripheral blood. The gene calls are TRBV6-1 and TRBJ1-1, with TRBD1 as a possible D gene (5 bases). The source is an adult woman with stable Graves' hyperthyroidism. The CDR3 sequence is CASSRQPGVEAFF. Written as DNA, the CDR3 is TGTGCCAGCAGTCGACAGCCTGGTGTTGAAGCTTTCTTT.